This T cell receptor (beta chain) was identified in a study of PD-1 blockade in classical Hodgkin lymphoma. Overall study: Patients were administered nivolumab (3 mg/kg intravenously) every 2 weeks.

The data were produced by immunoSEQ multiplex PCR, yet TCRdb's version contains in-frame clones alone and is incomplete. The top ten hold approximately 25% of the sample, which has about 20,000 clones, over 65% seen once. The patients all showed relapse after autologous stem cell transplantation, while their brentuximab vedotin exposure varied. Best response was recorded as complete response, partial response or progressive disease. Remarks on this clone: No antigen is known for it.

Study-wide results and limits: Unlike CD8+ TCR diversity, which did not rise significantly by C4D1, CD4+ TCR diversity did.

V shed 5 bases and J shed 5 bases, with 16 bases lying between them. Germline V lookup: CDR1 SNHLY, CDR2 FYNNEI. This CDR3 has 14 residues. Sample: peripheral blood mononuclear cells (PBMCs), taken before the second cycle of nivolumab. The gene calls are TRBV2 and TRBJ2-7, with D unresolved. This sequence originates from a human donor with classical Hodgkin lymphoma. CDR3: CASSLRQPSDEQYF. The CDR3 coding sequence is TGTGCCAGCAGTTTGCGCCAGCCCAGCGACGAGCAGTACTTC.